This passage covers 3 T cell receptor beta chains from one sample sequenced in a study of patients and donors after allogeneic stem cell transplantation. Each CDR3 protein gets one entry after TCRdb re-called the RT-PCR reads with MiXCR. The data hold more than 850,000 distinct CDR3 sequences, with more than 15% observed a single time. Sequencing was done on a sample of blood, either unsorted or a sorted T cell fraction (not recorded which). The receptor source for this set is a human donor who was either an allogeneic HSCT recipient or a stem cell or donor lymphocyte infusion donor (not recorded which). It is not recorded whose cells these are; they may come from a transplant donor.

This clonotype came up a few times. The CDR3 region has the DNA TGTGCCAGCGGCTGGCCGGGGTCCAAGATGAACACTGAAGCTTTCTTT. This encodes CASGWPGSKMNTEAFF. V is TRBV12-3 or TRBV12-4 and J is TRBJ1-1; D remains ambiguous. V was trimmed by 8 bases and J by 0 bases, leaving 19 bases between them. CDR3 length: 16 amino acids.

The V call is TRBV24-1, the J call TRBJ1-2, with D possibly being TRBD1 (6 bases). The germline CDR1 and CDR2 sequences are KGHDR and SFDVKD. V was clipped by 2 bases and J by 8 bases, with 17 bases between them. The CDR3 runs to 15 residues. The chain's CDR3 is CATSDSEDRGRGYTF. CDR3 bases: TGTGCCACCAGTGATTCAGAGGACAGAGGTCGAGGCTACACCTTC.

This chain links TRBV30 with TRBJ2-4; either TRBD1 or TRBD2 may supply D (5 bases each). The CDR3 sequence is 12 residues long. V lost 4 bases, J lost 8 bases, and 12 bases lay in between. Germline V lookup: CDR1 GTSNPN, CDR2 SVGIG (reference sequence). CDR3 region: CAWIGGEDIQYF. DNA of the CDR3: TGTGCCTGGATTGGGGGAGAGGACATTCAGTACTTC.